This T cell receptor (beta chain) appears in the sequencing data of a study of Graves' ophthalmopathy and Graves' hyperthyroidism. The overall study: Peripheral blood samples were taken at initial diagnosis, before any treatment.

General observations from the study: Between ophthalmopathy and stable hyperthyroidism, a 13-signature model drew a separation with about 88% sensitivity and 81.08% specificity.

For repertoire sequencing, the TCR beta CDR3 regions were amplified from RNA transcripts. Second-round multiplex PCR came after a first-round RT-PCR that employed HTBI primers. MiXCR was run by TCRdb on the multiplex PCR reads, yielding one entry per CDR3 protein. The table lists about 400,000 distinct CDR3 sequences, about 16% of them singletons. V lost 2 bases, J lost 6 bases, and 11 bases lay in between. This CDR3 has 14 residues. The germline V gene has CDR1 MDHEN and CDR2 SYDVKM. Moderate-to-severe activity, CAS ≥3, NOSPECS ≥4 and a duration under 3 months were seen in donors with ophthalmopathy. A 10 ml volume of fresh peripheral blood provided the PBMCs. Notes on this clonotype: Its specificity is unknown.

What was sequenced was peripheral blood. The receptor comes from a woman aged 18-35 years with Graves' ophthalmopathy. This chain connects TRBV28 to TRBJ1-5, with a possible D match to TRBD1 (6 bases). For the CDR3, the DNA is TGTGCCAGCAGTTTAATCACAGGGTTTCAGCCCCAGCATTTT. Translation gives CASSLITGFQPQHF.